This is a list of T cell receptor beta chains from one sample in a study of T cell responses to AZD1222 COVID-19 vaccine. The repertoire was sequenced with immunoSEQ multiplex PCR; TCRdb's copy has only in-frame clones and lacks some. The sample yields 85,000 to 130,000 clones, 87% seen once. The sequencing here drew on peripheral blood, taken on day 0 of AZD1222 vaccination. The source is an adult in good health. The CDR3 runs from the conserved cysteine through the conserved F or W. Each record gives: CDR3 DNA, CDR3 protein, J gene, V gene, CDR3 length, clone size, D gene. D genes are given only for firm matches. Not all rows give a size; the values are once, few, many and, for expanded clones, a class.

cdr3_nt: TGTGCCAGCAGAGGACCCGGGACCGAGGGAAACACCATATATTTT; cdr3_aa: CASRGPGTEGNTIYF; j_call: TRBJ1-3; v_call: TRBV6-5; cdr3_length: 15; clone_size: .; d_call: .
cdr3_nt: TGTGCCAGTATGACAGGGGGCAGATATCAGCCCCAGCATTTT; cdr3_aa: CASMTGGRYQPQHF; j_call: TRBJ1-5; v_call: TRBV19; cdr3_length: 14; clone_size: .; d_call: TRBD1
cdr3_nt: TGCGCCAGCAGCCAAGCGATCGCGGGGACAGCGGCCCAGTACTTC; cdr3_aa: CASSQAIAGTAAQYF; j_call: TRBJ2-5; v_call: TRBV4-3; cdr3_length: 15; clone_size: .; d_call: .
cdr3_nt: TGTGCCAGTAGGACCGGGACGGGGAGGCCGAAGGAGCCCCAGCATTTT; cdr3_aa: CASRTGTGRPKEPQHF; j_call: TRBJ1-5; v_call: TRBV19; cdr3_length: 16; clone_size: .; d_call: .
cdr3_nt: TGTGCCAGCAGCTTAGCGGGGTTTGAGCAGTTCTTC; cdr3_aa: CASSLAGFEQFF; j_call: TRBJ2-1; v_call: TRBV11-3; cdr3_length: 12; clone_size: .; d_call: .
cdr3_nt: TGTGCCAGTAGTATCCAAGCGGGGCTGGGAGGGGAGCTGTTTTTT; cdr3_aa: CASSIQAGLGGELFF; j_call: TRBJ2-2; v_call: TRBV19; cdr3_length: 15; clone_size: .; d_call: TRBD2
cdr3_nt: TGTGCCAGTAGTCTCACCCCCGGGCCCGCGGGGGATTCACCCCTCCACTTT; cdr3_aa: CASSLTPGPAGDSPLHF; j_call: TRBJ1-6; v_call: TRBV19; cdr3_length: 17; clone_size: .; d_call: .
cdr3_nt: TGTGCCAGCAAAGCGGGGGCGCCTCAAAACACTGAAGCTTTCTTT; cdr3_aa: CASKAGAPQNTEAFF; j_call: TRBJ1-1; v_call: TRBV18; cdr3_length: 15; clone_size: .; d_call: .
cdr3_nt: TGTGCCAGCATACGTCAATTCGGGGGCGCTGAAGCTTTCTTT; cdr3_aa: CASIRQFGGAEAFF; j_call: TRBJ1-1; v_call: TRBV27; cdr3_length: 14; clone_size: .; d_call: .
cdr3_nt: TGCGCCAGCAGCCCATCCGGGGGCTGGCAGCCCCAGCATTTT; cdr3_aa: CASSPSGGWQPQHF; j_call: TRBJ1-5; v_call: TRBV4-1; cdr3_length: 14; clone_size: .; d_call: .
cdr3_nt: TGCGCCAGCAGCCCCGGACAGGGGCTTTACTATGGCTACACCTTC; cdr3_aa: CASSPGQGLYYGYTF; j_call: TRBJ1-2; v_call: TRBV4-3; cdr3_length: 15; clone_size: .; d_call: TRBD1
cdr3_nt: TGCAGCGTAAACAGGGGTGGAGGCTACACCTTC; cdr3_aa: CSVNRGGGYTF; j_call: TRBJ1-2; v_call: TRBV29-1; cdr3_length: 11; clone_size: .; d_call: TRBD1
cdr3_nt: TGTGCCTGGAGCGCTGAGTTCTTCTTAGGGGCCGCTCTCTCTGGAAACACCATATATTTT; cdr3_aa: CAWSAEFFLGAALSGNTIYF; j_call: TRBJ1-3; v_call: TRBV30; cdr3_length: 20; clone_size: .; d_call: .
cdr3_nt: TGTGCCAGCAGTTACCTTGGGACCGGCTCCTACGAGCAGTACTTC; cdr3_aa: CASSYLGTGSYEQYF; j_call: TRBJ2-7; v_call: TRBV6-2/TRBV6-3; cdr3_length: 15; clone_size: once; d_call: .
cdr3_nt: TGTGCCACCAGCCCGAGCTCGGGGACTGAAGCTTTCTTT; cdr3_aa: CATSPSSGTEAFF; j_call: TRBJ1-1; v_call: TRBV24-1; cdr3_length: 13; clone_size: .; d_call: .
cdr3_nt: TGTGCCAGCACAAATTCGAACACTGAAGCTTTCTTT; cdr3_aa: CASTNSNTEAFF; j_call: TRBJ1-1; v_call: TRBV2; cdr3_length: 12; clone_size: few; d_call: .
cdr3_nt: TGTGCCAGCAGCGCCCAGACAGGCGTTAATGAAAAACTGTTTTTT; cdr3_aa: CASSAQTGVNEKLFF; j_call: TRBJ1-4; v_call: TRBV7-6; cdr3_length: 15; clone_size: .; d_call: .
cdr3_nt: TGTGCCAGCAGCCCTCTCGGGGAGAGGGGCACCGGGGAGCTGTTTTTT; cdr3_aa: CASSPLGERGTGELFF; j_call: TRBJ2-2; v_call: TRBV14; cdr3_length: 16; clone_size: .; d_call: .